Below, 20 T cell receptor beta chains from the same sample are listed, as sequenced in a study of Graves' ophthalmopathy and Graves' hyperthyroidism. Amplification of the TCR beta CDR3 regions used RNA transcripts (as template). Second-round multiplex PCR came after first-round RT-PCR with HTBI primers. A single record per CDR3 protein comes from TCRdb applying MiXCR to the multiplex PCR reads. The table records about 500,000 distinct CDR3 sequences, under 15% of them present only once. What was sequenced was blood. These receptors came from a woman aged 25 to 39 with Graves' ophthalmopathy.

This clonotype was detected many times. V is TRBV12-3 or TRBV12-4 and J is TRBJ1-2; possible D gene TRBD1, 6 bases. CDR3 length: 13 amino acids. V lost 3 bases and J 4 bases, leaving 9 bases between the germline ends. CDR3 coding DNA: TGTGCCAGCAGTTTGCAGGGGACCTATGGCTACACCTTC. Translated, it gives CASSLQGTYGYTF.

This clonotype was detected many times. In DNA, the CDR3 is TGCAGTGCTAGAGATCCGGAAGGGACCCAGTACTTC. Its translation: CSARDPEGTQYF. The V and J genes are TRBV20-1 and TRBJ2-5; no reliable D call. Per the germline V gene, CDR1 is DFQATT and CDR2 is SNEGSKA (reference sequence). The ends were cut back, 0 bases at V and 7 bases at J, with 9 bases in the middle. CDR3 size: 12 residues.

This clonotype was recorded many times. This rearrangement joins TRBV28 to TRBJ1-6; D is perhaps TRBD1 (6 bases). Germline V gives CDR1 MDHEN, CDR2 SYDVKM. The CDR3 loop spans 13 amino acids. Trimming stripped 7 bases from V and 10 bases from J, with 14 bases between. This CDR3 is CASTTVQGSPLHF. The CDR3 DNA reads TGTGCCAGCACCACCGTGCAGGGGTCACCCCTCCACTTT. The full variable domain, completed using reference TRBV28 and TRBJ1-6, is DVKVTQSSRYLVKRTGEKVFLECVQDMDHENMFWYRQDPGLGLRLIYFSYDVKMKEKGDIPEGYSVSREKKERFSLILESASTNQTSMYLCASTTVQGSPLHFGNGTRLTVT.

This clonotype appeared many times. This chain uses TRBV20-1 with TRBJ1-5, with a weak D call TRBD1 (5 bases). Germline loops: CDR1 DFQATT, CDR2 SNEGSKA (reference sequence). This CDR3 has 14 residues. Between the trimmed V and J ends, which lost 0 bases and 5 bases, there was a span of 11 bases. CDR3 in amino acids: CSARDRGLDQPQHF. For the CDR3, the DNA is TGCAGTGCTAGAGATCGGGGGTTGGATCAGCCCCAGCATTTT.

This clonotype was seen repeatedly, ten times or more. Here the CDR3 omits its conserved ending phenylalanine or tryptophan, so a read error is the likely source. The chain carries TRBV15 and TRBJ1-1, with D maybe TRBD1 (5 bases). Germline CDR1 and CDR2: LNHNV and YYDKDF (reference sequence). The CDR3 sequence is 15 residues long. V was clipped by 1 base and J by 0 bases, with 9 bases between them. CDR3 protein: CATSRGGGMNTEAFL. DNA of the CDR3: TGTGCCACCAGCAGAGGCGGGGGAATGAACACTGAAGCTTTCCTT.

A few counts support this clonotype. This chain joins TRBV12-3 or TRBV12-4 and TRBJ1-5; tentative D call: TRBD1 (5 bases). CDR3 length: 13 residues. Trimming took off 7 bases at V and 3 bases at J, with 10 bases between the two ends. The CDR3 DNA is TGTGCCAGCAATTGGGGGTCCAATCAGCCCCAGCATTTT. Its protein is CASNWGSNQPQHF.

The table lists this clonotype with many counts. The rearrangement uses TRBV20-1 and TRBJ1-1; 8 bases line up with TRBD1. The CDR3 extends over 16 amino acids. The junction had 6 bases not matched to a gene; V was cut back by 0 bases and J by 0 bases. Germline V gives CDR1 DFQATT, CDR2 SNEGSKA (reference sequence). For the CDR3, the DNA is TGCAGTGCTAGAGAGTCAGGGGGCCGGATGAACACTGAAGCTTTCTTT. This encodes CSARESGGRMNTEAFF.

This clonotype appeared many times. The gene calls are TRBV27 and TRBJ2-2; the D is unclear. CDR1 and CDR2 (germline): MNHEY, SMNVEV (reference sequence). CDR3 length equals 14 residues. The V and J ends lost 1 base and 4 bases respectively, with 7 bases between them. Here the CDR3 DNA reads TGTGCCAGCAGTTTATTTTCTAGCACCGGGGAGCTGTTTTTT. It encodes CASSLFSSTGELFF.

V gene TRBV4-1 combines with J gene TRBJ1-2; TRBD1 is a possible D gene (6 bases). Trimming shortened V by 0 bases and J by 10 bases, and 15 bases separated the two germline ends. In germline, CDR1 is MGHRA, CDR2 YSYEKL. The CDR3 is 14 residues long. DNA of the CDR3: TGCGCCAGCAGCCAAGATCTGGACAGTGCCTACTACACCTTC. Translation: CASSQDLDSAYYTF.

This sequence joins TRBV5-1 and TRBJ2-2, with D hard to call. The CDR3 is 15 amino acids. V was cut by 0 bases and J by 1 base, with 7 bases left in between. Germline lookup yields CDR1 SGHRS and CDR2 YFSETQ. This CDR3 is CASSLDIGNTGELFF. For the CDR3, the DNA is TGCGCCAGCAGCTTGGATATAGGGAACACCGGGGAGCTGTTTTTT.

The gene calls are TRBV5-1 and TRBJ1-5; D not resolved. The CDR3 is 15 amino acids. Trimming left V 5 bases short and J 0 bases short, with 12 bases between. In germline, CDR1 is SGHRS, CDR2 YFSETQ. The CDR3 loop is CASRKDLDSNQPQHF. In DNA, the CDR3 is TGCGCCAGCAGAAAGGATCTTGATAGCAATCAGCCCCAGCATTTT.

At least ten counts were recorded for this clonotype. The genes are TRBV29-1 and TRBJ2-5; 9 bases map to TRBD1. Germline CDR1 is SQVTM and CDR2 is ANQGSEA. The V gene end was trimmed by 3 bases and the J gene end by 5 bases; junction bases not matched to a gene: 7. CDR3 size: 14 residues. CDR3 in amino acids: CSVDRTGVGETQYF. CDR3 sequence (DNA): TGCAGCGTTGATCGGACAGGGGTGGGGGAGACCCAGTACTTC.

The rearrangement uses TRBV12-3 or TRBV12-4 and TRBJ1-5, with 8 bases matching TRBD1. Trimming took 6 bases from V and 7 from J; bases not matched to a gene: 8. CDR3 length equals 14 residues. CDR3 DNA: TGTGCCAGCAGCCGAGCAGGGGGCGAACAGCCCCAGCATTTT. Translating gives CASSRAGGEQPQHF.

This clonotype came up a few times. J is TRBJ1-3 and V is TRBV7-8, with D perhaps TRBD1 (6 bases). Germline V gene lookup returns CDR1 SGHVS and CDR2 FQNEAQ. Deletions cut 5 bases from V and 4 bases from J, with 18 bases between. This CDR3 has 16 residues. In DNA form, the CDR3 reads TGTGCCAGCAGCCCTGGGTTTGGGGGGCCCGGAAACACCATATATTTT. Translated: CASSPGFGGPGNTIYF.

This clonotype appeared many times. In DNA, the CDR3 is TGTGCCAGCAGTTACTCGTTTCGGGCAGGGAGCCGAGAGACCCAGTACTTC. It translates to CASSYSFRAGSRETQYF. The rearrangement links TRBV6-5 to TRBJ2-5; D is possibly TRBD1 or TRBD2 (5 bases each). CDR1 is MNHEY and CDR2 is SVGAGI in the germline V gene. The germline V and J ends were trimmed by 0 bases and 4 bases, with 18 bases remaining between them. The CDR3 contains 17 residues.

Many counts were recorded for this clonotype. The chain uses TRBV12-3 or TRBV12-4 and TRBJ1-5; D perhaps matches TRBD1 (5 bases). This CDR3 contains 15 residues. The V and J ends lost 5 bases and 6 bases respectively, with 17 bases between them. For the CDR3, the DNA is TGTGCCAGCAGTACCTGGACAAGACGTCCTCAGCCCCAGCATTTT. Translation gives CASSTWTRRPQPQHF.

The chain joins TRBV28 to TRBJ2-7; 9 positions agree with TRBD1. CDR3 size: 15 residues. V was clipped by 5 bases and J by 5 bases; unmatched bases: 10. The V gene's germline CDR1 is MDHEN and CDR2 SYDVKM. The CDR3 sequence is CASSSRTGAGDEQYF. The CDR3 DNA is TGTGCCAGCAGTAGCCGGACAGGGGCGGGCGACGAGCAGTACTTC. The entire variable domain, with the rest obtained from reference TRBV28 and TRBJ2-7, is as follows: DVKVTQSSRYLVKRTGEKVFLECVQDMDHENMFWYRQDPGLGLRLIYFSYDVKMKEKGDIPEGYSVSREKKERFSLILESASTNQTSMYLCASSSRTGAGDEQYFGPGTRLTVT.

This clonotype has ten or more counts. V usage is TRBV24-1 and J usage is TRBJ2-7; 7 bases align to TRBD1. Unmatched junction bases numbered 6, after V lost 4 bases and J lost 4 bases. Germline V lookup: CDR1 KGHDR, CDR2 SFDVKD. The CDR3 is 14 residues long. CDR3 sequence reads: CATSERQGFYEQYF. The CDR3 bases are TGTGCCACCAGTGAGCGACAGGGCTTTTACGAGCAGTACTTC.

This clonotype was recorded many times. The genes are TRBV19 and TRBJ2-5; either TRBD1 or TRBD2 may fit D (5 bases each). CDR3 length equals 14 residues. The germline gives CDR1 LNHDA, CDR2 SQIVND (reference sequence). Between the trimmed V and J ends, which lost 2 bases and 7 bases, there was a span of 14 bases. CDR3 amino acids: CASSIWQGEGTQYF. The CDR3 DNA follows: TGTGCCAGTAGTATATGGCAGGGCGAGGGGACCCAGTACTTC.

This clonotype was seen many times. This chain connects TRBV12-3 or TRBV12-4 to TRBJ1-1; D uncertain. The V gene lost 3 bases and the J gene lost 0 bases, with 5 bases spanning the gap. CDR3 size: 13 residues. The CDR3, as DNA: TGTGCCAGCAGTTTGCCGATGAACACTGAAGCTTTCTTT. Translating it yields CASSLPMNTEAFF.